This TCR beta chain was sequenced during a study of T-cell memory formation after mild COVID-19. As concerns this clonotype: As yet, its antigen is unknown.

Study observations and caveats: A second wave expanding day 15 to 37 was CD4+-biased; contracting clones were balanced. Most CD4+ clones that shrank were in CM and EM, while CD8+ ones turned up in EMRA. The pre-infection memory compartment contained some responding clones, suggesting cross-reactive memory joined.

The CDR3 length is 9 residues. Trimming stripped 1 base from V and 11 bases from J, with 0 bases between. After 5'RACE with constant-segment primers, TCR alpha and TCR beta cDNA libraries carrying sample barcodes and UMIs were obtained. TCRdb ran MiXCR on the 5' RACE reads and lists one entry per CDR3 protein. The sample has 380,000 or so distinct CDR3 sequences, about an eighth seen once; the top ten hold less than 25%. The TCR originated in a young man who had mild COVID-19 (a few samples of this study predate the infection). Cell type and time point are not known. Sequencing input: PBMCs or a T cell subset sorted from them (not recorded which). The chain links TRBV23-1 to TRBJ2-4; no reliable D call. TRBV23-1 is given ORF status, its function remaining uncertain. CDR3 in DNA: TGCGCCAGCAGTCAATTTCAGTACTTC. It yields the protein CASSQFQYF.